This TCR beta chain was found in a study of blood T cells in healthy people across ages. This clonotype was picked up a small number of times. Its antigen remains unknown. Ranging in age from about 6 to 90, the donors were healthy Caucasian individuals from Russia. Each sample yielded at least 5 micrograms of PBMC total RNA. Per the germline V gene, CDR1 is SNHLY and CDR2 is FYNNEI. J gave up 2 bases and V 3 bases, and 7 bases lay outside the gene matches. The CDR3 spans 16 residues. A second PCR, run for about 6 to 11 cycles, used a sample-barcoded 5' primer plus a J-beta primer mix. The template-switch adaptor was a 5' adaptor with 12 random nucleotides. It tagged each cDNA molecule. TCRdb reprocessed the 5' RACE reads with MiXCR, giving one entry per CDR3 protein. Of 1.5 million to 2 million distinct CDR3 sequences detected, just under 50% appear once; the ten largest clones hold approximately 2%.

Findings of the study overall: Older age went with lower TCR beta diversity per million T cells, in a roughly linear way.

The sample consisted of blood. The sequence came from a woman aged 40 to 55 in good health. This chain links TRBV2 with TRBJ2-4; 7 nucleotides align to TRBD2. CDR3 protein: CASSERGGSPKNIQYF. The CDR3 DNA is TGTGCCAGCAGTGAGCGGGGAGGGTCGCCCAAAAACATTCAGTACTTC.